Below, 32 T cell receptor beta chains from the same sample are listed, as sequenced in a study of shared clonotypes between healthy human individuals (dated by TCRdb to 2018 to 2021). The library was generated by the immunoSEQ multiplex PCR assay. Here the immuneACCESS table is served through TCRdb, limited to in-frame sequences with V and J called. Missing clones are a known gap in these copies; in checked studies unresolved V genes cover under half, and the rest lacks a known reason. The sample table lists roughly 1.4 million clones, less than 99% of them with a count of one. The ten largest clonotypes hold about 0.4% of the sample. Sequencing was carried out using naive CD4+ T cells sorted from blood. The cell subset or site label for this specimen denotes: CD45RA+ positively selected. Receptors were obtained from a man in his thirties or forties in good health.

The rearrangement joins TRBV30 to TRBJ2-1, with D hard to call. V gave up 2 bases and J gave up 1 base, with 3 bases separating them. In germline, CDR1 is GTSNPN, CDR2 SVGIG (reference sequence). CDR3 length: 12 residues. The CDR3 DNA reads TGTGCCTGGAGTTTTTCCTACAATGAGCAGTTCTTC. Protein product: CAWSFSYNEQFF.

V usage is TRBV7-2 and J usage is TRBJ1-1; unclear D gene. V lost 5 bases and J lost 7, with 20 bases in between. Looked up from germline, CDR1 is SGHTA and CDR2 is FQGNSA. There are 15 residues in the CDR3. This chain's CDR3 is CASSPTFVGNGEAFF. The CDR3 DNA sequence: TGTGCCAGCAGCCCAACCTTTGTGGGAAACGGTGAAGCTTTCTTT. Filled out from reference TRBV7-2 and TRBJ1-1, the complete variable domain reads GAGVSQSPSNKVTEKGKDVELRCDPISGHTALYWYRQSLGQGLEFLIYFQGNSAPDKSGLPSDRFSAERTGGSVSTLTIQRTQQEDSAVYLCASSPTFVGNGEAFFGQGTRLTVV.

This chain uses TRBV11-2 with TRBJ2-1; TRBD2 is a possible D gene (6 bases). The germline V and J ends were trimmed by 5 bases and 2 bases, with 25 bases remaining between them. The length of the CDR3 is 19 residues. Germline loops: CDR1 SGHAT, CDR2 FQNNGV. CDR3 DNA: TGTGCCAGCAGCCGCCGAAGGACACAGCAGCGGGCCACCTACAATGAGCAGTTCTTC. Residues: CASSRRRTQQRATYNEQFF.

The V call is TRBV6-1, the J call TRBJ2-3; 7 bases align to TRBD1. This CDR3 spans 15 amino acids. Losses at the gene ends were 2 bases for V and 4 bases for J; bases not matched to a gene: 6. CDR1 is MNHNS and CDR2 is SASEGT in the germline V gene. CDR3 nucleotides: TGTGCCAGCAGTGAATTGAAGGGGGCATCAGATACGCAGTATTTT. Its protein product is CASSELKGASDTQYF.

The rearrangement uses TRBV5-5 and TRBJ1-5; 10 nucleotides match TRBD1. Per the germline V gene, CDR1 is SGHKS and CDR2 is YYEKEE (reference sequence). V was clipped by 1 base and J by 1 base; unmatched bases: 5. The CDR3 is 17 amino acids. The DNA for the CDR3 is TGTGCCAGCAGCTTGTCGGGGACAGGGGTGAGCAATCAGCCCCAGCATTTT. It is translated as CASSLSGTGVSNQPQHF. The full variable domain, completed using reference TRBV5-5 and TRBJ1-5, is DAGVTQSPTHLIKTRGQQVTLRCSPISGHKSVSWYQQVLGQGPQFIFQYYEKEERGRGNFPDRFSARQFPNYSSELNVNALLLGDSALYLCASSLSGTGVSNQPQHFGDGTRLSIL.

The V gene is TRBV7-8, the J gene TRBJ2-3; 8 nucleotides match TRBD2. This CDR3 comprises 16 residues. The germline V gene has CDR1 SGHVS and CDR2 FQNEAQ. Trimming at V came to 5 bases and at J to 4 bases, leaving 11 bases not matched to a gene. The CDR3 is CASSPFRSGNSDTQYF. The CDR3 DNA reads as TGTGCCAGCAGCCCCTTTCGTAGCGGGAATTCAGATACGCAGTATTTT.

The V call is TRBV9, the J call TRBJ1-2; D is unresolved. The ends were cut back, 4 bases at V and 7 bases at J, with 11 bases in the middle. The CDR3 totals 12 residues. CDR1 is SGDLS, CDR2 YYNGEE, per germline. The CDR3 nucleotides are TGTGCCAGCAGCCCTCATGGCAGTGGCTACACCTTC. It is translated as CASSPHGSGYTF.

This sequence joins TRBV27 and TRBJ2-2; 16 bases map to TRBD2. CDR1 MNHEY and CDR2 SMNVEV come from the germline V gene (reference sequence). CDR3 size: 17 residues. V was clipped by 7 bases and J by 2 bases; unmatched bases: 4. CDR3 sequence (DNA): TGTGCCAGCAAGGGACTAGCGGGAGGGCTAAACACCGGGGAGCTGTTTTTT. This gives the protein CASKGLAGGLNTGELFF.

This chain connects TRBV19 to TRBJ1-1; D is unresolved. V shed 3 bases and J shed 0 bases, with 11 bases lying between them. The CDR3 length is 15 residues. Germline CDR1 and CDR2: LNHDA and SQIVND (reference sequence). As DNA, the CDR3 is TGTGCCAGTAGTATTGTGTTTGCCATGAACACTGAAGCTTTCTTT. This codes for CASSIVFAMNTEAFF. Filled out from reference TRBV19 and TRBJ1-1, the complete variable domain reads DGGITQSPKYLFRKEGQNVTLSCEQNLNHDAMYWYRQDPGQGLRLIYYSQIVNDFQKGDIAEGYSVSREKKESFPLTVTSAQKNPTAFYLCASSIVFAMNTEAFFGQGTRLTVV.

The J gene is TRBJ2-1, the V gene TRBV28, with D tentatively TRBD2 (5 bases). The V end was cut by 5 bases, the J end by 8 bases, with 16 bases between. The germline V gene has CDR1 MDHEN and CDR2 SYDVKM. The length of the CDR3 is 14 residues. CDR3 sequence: CASSPQGRGYEQFF. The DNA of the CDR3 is TGTGCCAGCAGTCCCCAAGGCCGCGGGTATGAGCAGTTCTTC. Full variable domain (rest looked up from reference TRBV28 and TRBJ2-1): DVKVTQSSRYLVKRTGEKVFLECVQDMDHENMFWYRQDPGLGLRLIYFSYDVKMKEKGDIPEGYSVSREKKERFSLILESASTNQTSMYLCASSPQGRGYEQFFGPGTRLTVL.

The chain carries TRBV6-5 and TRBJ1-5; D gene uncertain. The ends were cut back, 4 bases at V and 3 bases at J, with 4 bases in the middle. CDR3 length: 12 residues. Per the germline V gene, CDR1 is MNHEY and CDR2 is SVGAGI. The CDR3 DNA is TGTGCCAGCAGTTTGTTCAATCAGCCCCAGCATTTT. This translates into CASSLFNQPQHF.

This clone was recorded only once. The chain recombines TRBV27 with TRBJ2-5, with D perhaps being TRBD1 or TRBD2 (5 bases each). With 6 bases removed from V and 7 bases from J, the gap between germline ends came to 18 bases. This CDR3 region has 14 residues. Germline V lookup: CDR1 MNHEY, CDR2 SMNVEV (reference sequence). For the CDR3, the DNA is TGTGCCAGCAGATTGTCGGGGCCCCCGTGGACCCAGTACTTC. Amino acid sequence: CASRLSGPPWTQYF.

The CDR3 region is CASSQTITGVDGYTF. CDR3 nucleotide sequence: TGTGCCAGCTCACAGACCATTACAGGAGTCGATGGCTACACCTTC. The gene calls are TRBV18 and TRBJ1-2; perhaps TRBD1 as D (5 bases). Germline-derived CDR1 and CDR2 are KGHSH and LQKENI. The CDR3 is made up of 15 amino acids. Trimming took off 4 bases at V and 6 bases at J, with 18 bases between the two ends.

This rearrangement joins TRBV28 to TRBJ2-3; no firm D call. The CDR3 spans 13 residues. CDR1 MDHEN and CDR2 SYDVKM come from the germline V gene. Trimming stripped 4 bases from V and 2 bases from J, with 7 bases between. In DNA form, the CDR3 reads TGTGCCAGCAGTTGGGTGAACACAGATACGCAGTATTTT. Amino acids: CASSWVNTDTQYF.

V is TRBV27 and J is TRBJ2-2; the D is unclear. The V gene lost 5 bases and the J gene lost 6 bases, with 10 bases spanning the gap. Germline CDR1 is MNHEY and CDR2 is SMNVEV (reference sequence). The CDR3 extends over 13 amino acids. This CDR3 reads CASSRRLAGELFF. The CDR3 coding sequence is TGTGCCAGCAGTCGCCGGCTCGCCGGGGAGCTGTTTTTT.

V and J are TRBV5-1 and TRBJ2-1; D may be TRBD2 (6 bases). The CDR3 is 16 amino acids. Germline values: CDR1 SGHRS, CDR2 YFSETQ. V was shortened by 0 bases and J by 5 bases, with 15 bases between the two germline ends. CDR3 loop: CASSLDPSGSNNEQFF. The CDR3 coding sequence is TGCGCCAGCAGCTTGGACCCCTCCGGGAGTAACAATGAGCAGTTCTTC.

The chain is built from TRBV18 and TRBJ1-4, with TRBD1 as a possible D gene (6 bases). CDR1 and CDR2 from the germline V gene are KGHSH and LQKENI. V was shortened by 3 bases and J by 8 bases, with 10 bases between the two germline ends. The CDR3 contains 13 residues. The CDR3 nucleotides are TGTGCCAGCTCACCCGGGACAAACGAAAAACTGTTTTTT. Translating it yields CASSPGTNEKLFF.

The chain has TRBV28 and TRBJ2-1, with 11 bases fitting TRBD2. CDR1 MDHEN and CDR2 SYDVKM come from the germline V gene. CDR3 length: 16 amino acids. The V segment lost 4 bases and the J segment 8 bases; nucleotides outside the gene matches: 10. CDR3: CASSSPLAGGLDEQFF. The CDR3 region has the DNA TGTGCCAGCAGTTCCCCTCTAGCGGGAGGTTTGGATGAGCAGTTCTTC.

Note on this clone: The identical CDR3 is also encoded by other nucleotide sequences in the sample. In DNA form, the CDR3 reads TGTGCCAGCTCACCAACCCGGGGCCAAGAGACCCAGTACTTC. It is translated as CASSPTRGQETQYF. The chain uses TRBV18 and TRBJ2-5; maybe TRBD2 (5 bases). With 2 bases removed from V and 1 base from J, the gap between germline ends came to 8 bases. Germline V gene sequence: CDR1 KGHSH, CDR2 LQKENI. This CDR3 contains 14 residues. The variable domain in full, completed from reference TRBV18 and TRBJ2-5, reads NAGVMQNPRHLVRRRGQEARLRCSPMKGHSHVYWYRQLPEEGLKFMVYLQKENIIDESGMPKERFSAEFPKEGPSILRIQQVVRGDSAAYFCASSPTRGQETQYFGPGTRLLVL.

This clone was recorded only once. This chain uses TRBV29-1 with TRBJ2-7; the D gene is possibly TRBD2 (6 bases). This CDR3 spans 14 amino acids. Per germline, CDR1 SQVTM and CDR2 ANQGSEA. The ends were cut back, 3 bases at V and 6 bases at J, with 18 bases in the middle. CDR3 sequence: CSVEAKGVGGEQYF. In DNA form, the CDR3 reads TGCAGCGTTGAGGCCAAAGGGGTGGGAGGCGAGCAGTACTTC.

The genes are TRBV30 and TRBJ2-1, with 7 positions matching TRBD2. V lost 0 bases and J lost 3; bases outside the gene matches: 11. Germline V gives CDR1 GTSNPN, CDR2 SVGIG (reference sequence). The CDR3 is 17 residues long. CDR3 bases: TGTGCCTGGAGTGTACGGGGGAGGGCCAACCTCTACAATGAGCAGTTCTTC. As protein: CAWSVRGRANLYNEQFF. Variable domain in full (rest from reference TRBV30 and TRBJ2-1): SQTIHQWPATLVQPVGSPLSLECTVEGTSNPNLYWYRQAAGRGLQLLFYSVGIGQISSEVPQNLSASRPQDRQFILSSKKLLLSDSGFYLCAWSVRGRANLYNEQFFGPGTRLTVL.

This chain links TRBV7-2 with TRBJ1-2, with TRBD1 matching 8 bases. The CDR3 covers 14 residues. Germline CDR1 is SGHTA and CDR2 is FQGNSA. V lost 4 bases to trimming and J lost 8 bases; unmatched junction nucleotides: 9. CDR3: CASSYGQGVLGYTF. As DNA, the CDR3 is TGTGCCAGCAGCTACGGACAGGGTGTACTCGGCTACACCTTC.

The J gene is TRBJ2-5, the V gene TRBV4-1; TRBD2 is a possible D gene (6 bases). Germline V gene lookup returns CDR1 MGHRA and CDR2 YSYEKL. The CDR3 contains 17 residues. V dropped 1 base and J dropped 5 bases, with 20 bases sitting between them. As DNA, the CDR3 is TGCGCCAGCAGCCAAGGCGTAACGGGACTGCAAAGTGAGACCCAGTACTTC. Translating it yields CASSQGVTGLQSETQYF.

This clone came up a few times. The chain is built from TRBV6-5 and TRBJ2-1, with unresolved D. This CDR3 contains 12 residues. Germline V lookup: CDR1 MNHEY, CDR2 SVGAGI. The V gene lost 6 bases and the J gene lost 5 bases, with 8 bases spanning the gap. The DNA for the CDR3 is TGTGCCAGCAGGTGGATAAACAATGAGCAGTTCTTC. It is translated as CASRWINNEQFF.

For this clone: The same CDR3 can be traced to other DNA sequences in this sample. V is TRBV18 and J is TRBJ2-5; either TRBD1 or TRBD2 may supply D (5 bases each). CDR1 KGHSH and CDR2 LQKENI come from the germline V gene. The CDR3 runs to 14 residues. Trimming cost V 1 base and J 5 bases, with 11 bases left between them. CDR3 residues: CASSPRTGGETQYF. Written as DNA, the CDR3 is TGTGCCAGCTCACCACGTACAGGCGGGGAGACCCAGTACTTC. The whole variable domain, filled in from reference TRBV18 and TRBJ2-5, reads NAGVMQNPRHLVRRRGQEARLRCSPMKGHSHVYWYRQLPEEGLKFMVYLQKENIIDESGMPKERFSAEFPKEGPSILRIQQVVRGDSAAYFCASSPRTGGETQYFGPGTRLLVL.

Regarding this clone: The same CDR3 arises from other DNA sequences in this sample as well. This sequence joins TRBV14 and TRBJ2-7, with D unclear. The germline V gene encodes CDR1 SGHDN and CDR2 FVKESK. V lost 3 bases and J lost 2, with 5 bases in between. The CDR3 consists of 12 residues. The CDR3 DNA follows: TGTGCCAGCAGCCACGGAGCCTACGAGCAGTACTTC. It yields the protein CASSHGAYEQYF.

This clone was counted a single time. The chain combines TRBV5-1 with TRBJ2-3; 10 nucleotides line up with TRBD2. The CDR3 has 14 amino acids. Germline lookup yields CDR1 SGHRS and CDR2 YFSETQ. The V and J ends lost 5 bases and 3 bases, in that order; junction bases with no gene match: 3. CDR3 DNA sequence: TGCGCCAGCAGACTAGCGGGAATGACAGATACGCAGTATTTT. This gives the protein CASRLAGMTDTQYF.

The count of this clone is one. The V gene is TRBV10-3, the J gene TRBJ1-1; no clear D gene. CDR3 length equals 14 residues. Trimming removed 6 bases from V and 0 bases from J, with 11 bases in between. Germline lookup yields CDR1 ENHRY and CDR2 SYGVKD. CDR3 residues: CAIRSSLMNTEAFF. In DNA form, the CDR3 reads TGTGCCATCAGGTCGTCCCTTATGAACACTGAAGCTTTCTTT.

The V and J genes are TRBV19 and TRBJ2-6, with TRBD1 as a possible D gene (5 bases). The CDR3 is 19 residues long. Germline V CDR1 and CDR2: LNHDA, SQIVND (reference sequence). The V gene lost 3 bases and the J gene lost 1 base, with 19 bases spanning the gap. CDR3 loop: CASSIQDRSLGSGANVLTF. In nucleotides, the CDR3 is TGTGCCAGTAGTATTCAAGACAGATCCCTGGGTTCTGGGGCCAACGTCCTGACTTTC. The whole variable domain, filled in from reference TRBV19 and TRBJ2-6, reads DGGITQSPKYLFRKEGQNVTLSCEQNLNHDAMYWYRQDPGQGLRLIYYSQIVNDFQKGDIAEGYSVSREKKESFPLTVTSAQKNPTAFYLCASSIQDRSLGSGANVLTFGAGSRLTVL.

The CDR3 is CASSGYTEAFF. Written as DNA, the CDR3 is TGTGCCAGCTCGGGGTACACTGAAGCTTTCTTT. The chain links TRBV11-2 to TRBJ1-1; the D is unclear. V gave up 8 bases and J gave up 3 bases, with 7 bases separating them. The germline V gene has CDR1 SGHAT and CDR2 FQNNGV. The CDR3 totals 11 residues.

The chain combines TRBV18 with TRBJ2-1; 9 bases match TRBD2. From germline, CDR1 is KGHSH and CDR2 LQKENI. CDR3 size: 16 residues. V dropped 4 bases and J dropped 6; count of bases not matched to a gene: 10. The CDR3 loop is CASSLVISGSRNEQFF. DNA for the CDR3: TGTGCCAGCTCACTCGTGATTAGCGGGAGTCGCAATGAGCAGTTCTTC.

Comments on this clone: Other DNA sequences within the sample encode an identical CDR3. The CDR3 sequence is CASSGDRGQPQHF. CDR3 DNA sequence: TGTGCCAGCAGTGGGGACAGGGGGCAGCCCCAGCATTTT. V is TRBV2 and J is TRBJ1-5; 11 nucleotides agree with TRBD1. Germline CDR1 reads SNHLY; CDR2 reads FYNNEI. The ends lost 4 bases at V and 7 bases at J; junction bases unmatched: 0. The CDR3 extends over 13 amino acids.